This TCR beta chain comes out of a study of T cells after yellow fever vaccination. Study-level findings and limits: FACS-sorted repertoires could harbor abundant contaminating bulk-population clonotypes. Peaking faster, on day 5 versus 15, the secondary response was nonetheless weaker.

TCRdb reprocessed the 5' RACE reads with MiXCR, giving one entry per CDR3 protein. The table has 110,000 or so distinct CDR3 sequences, around 6.7% seen once. Remarks on this clonotype: Its antigen is unidentified. The junction differs from germline at one of its ends, possibly a read error.

Germline V CDR1 and CDR2: SGHNT, YENEEA. This CDR3 spans 14 amino acids. This chain uses TRBV11-3 with TRBJ2-1; TRBD1 agrees at 7 bases. The origin of this receptor is a young man who received the YFV17D yellow fever vaccine. The source was CD4+ T cells sorted from PBMCs, collected more than 40 days after the first yellow fever vaccination. DNA of the CDR3: TGTGCCAGCAGCCGGGACAGCTCCTACAATGAGCAGCTCTTC. This sequence encodes CASSRDSSYNEQLF.